The 8 T cell receptor beta chains listed next were all sequenced from one sample in a study of T cell responses to AZD1222 COVID-19 vaccine. The assay was immunoSEQ multiplex PCR, and TCRdb's table has in-frame clones only and misses some. The profile covers 95,000 to 150,000 clones, with around 90% appearing a single time and 8.4% taken by the ten largest. The sequenced sample was peripheral blood, obtained on day 0 of AZD1222 vaccination. These receptor sequences come from an adult in good health.

J is TRBJ1-2 and V is TRBV5-1, with 8 bases matching TRBD1. Unmatched junction bases numbered 6, after V lost 0 bases and J lost 8 bases. Germline lookup yields CDR1 SGHRS and CDR2 YFSETQ. The CDR3 extends over 14 amino acids. CDR3 nucleotides: TGCGCCAGCAGCTTGGGGCAGGGGGCCATCGGCTACACCTTC. Its translation is CASSLGQGAIGYTF.

The gene calls are TRBV6-5 and TRBJ2-2; D is unclear. The CDR3 has 11 amino acids. CDR1 and CDR2 from the germline V gene are MNHEY and SVGAGI. Trimming took 10 bases from V and 6 from J, leaving 9 bases between them. The CDR3 sequence is CATFSAGELFF. The CDR3 DNA follows: TGTGCCACTTTTTCCGCCGGGGAGCTGTTTTTT.

The V call is TRBV11-2, the J call TRBJ2-7, with 9 bases aligning to TRBD1. The CDR3 runs 13 residues. Per germline, CDR1 SGHAT and CDR2 FQNNGV. Trimming at V came to 5 bases and at J to 5 bases, leaving 4 bases not matched to a gene. This chain's CDR3 is CASSPGTGNEQYF. Written as DNA, the CDR3 is TGTGCCAGCAGCCCAGGGACAGGGAACGAGCAGTACTTC.

The genes are TRBV5-1 and TRBJ2-3; 9 bases agree with TRBD2. In germline, CDR1 is SGHRS, CDR2 YFSETQ. V shed 0 bases, J shed 0 bases, and the junction held 5 bases outside the gene matches. The CDR3 consists of 17 residues. CDR3 bases: TGCGCCAGCAGCTTGGGTCTAGCGGGGTCTAGCACAGATACGCAGTATTTT. Translated: CASSLGLAGSSTDTQYF.

This rearrangement joins TRBV5-1 to TRBJ2-1; D may be TRBD1 or TRBD2 (5 bases each). Trimming took off 2 bases at V and 9 bases at J, with 12 bases between the two ends. Germline V gene sequence: CDR1 SGHRS, CDR2 YFSETQ. This CDR3 is 13 amino acids long. CDR3 region: CASSFGTAGEQFF. CDR3 bases: TGCGCCAGCAGCTTCGGGACGGCGGGTGAGCAGTTCTTC.

The chain couples TRBV7-2 to TRBJ2-1, with 13 bases identical to TRBD2. Germline CDR1 SGHTA, CDR2 FQGNSA. Unmatched junction bases numbered 5, after V lost 0 bases and J lost 0 bases. The CDR3 is 19 amino acids. CDR3 residues: CASSLAGTSGAVSYNEQFF. CDR3 nucleotide sequence: TGTGCCAGCAGCTTAGCCGGGACTAGCGGGGCCGTCTCCTACAATGAGCAGTTCTTC.

The chain has TRBV24-1 and TRBJ2-1, with TRBD2 matching 10 bases. V gave up 3 bases and J gave up 8 bases; unmatched junction bases: 6. The V gene's germline CDR1 is KGHDR and CDR2 SFDVKD. The CDR3 extends over 15 amino acids. CDR3 sequence (DNA): TGTGCCACCAGTGATCCGGGGACTAGCGTCGATGAGCAGTTCTTC. This sequence encodes CATSDPGTSVDEQFF.

CDR3 sequence (DNA): TGTGCCAGCTCACCGCCAGCGACAGGGGGAGAGACCCAGTACTTC. This translates into CASSPPATGGETQYF. V and J are TRBV18 and TRBJ2-5, with 9 bases that match TRBD1. Trimming removed 3 bases from V and 4 bases from J; junction bases left unmatched: 6. CDR1 is KGHSH and CDR2 is LQKENI in the germline V gene. The CDR3 totals 15 residues.